The following is a T cell receptor beta chain sequence with its context. This sample was included in a study of blood T cell repertoires in COVID-19. At the level of the study: Samples taken during acute and convalescent COVID-19 were collected in the United States, Italy and Spain. T cells, B-cell-depleted T cells, or PBMCs provided the cDNA or gDNA that served as material.

In the source study's methods: Estimated nucleated cell counts came from reference gene primer amplification. The method was immunoSEQ multiplex PCR; TCRdb's version includes in-frame clones alone and lacks a portion of them. That table furnishes V, J and clone size, whereas the DNA furnished D and trimming. The data show around 98,000 clones, with about 80% seen just once and approximately 25% held by the top ten. This clonotype was obtained from a man between 70 and 80 years old with acute or convalescent COVID-19. Material for sequencing was peripheral blood.

The DNA of the CDR3 is TGTGCCAGCAGCATCCAGCCGGGACTAGCGGAATACGAGCAGTACTTC. It is translated as CASSIQPGLAEYEQYF. This chain uses TRBV9 with TRBJ2-7; 11 positions agree with TRBD2. Per germline, CDR1 SGDLS and CDR2 YYNGEE. Germline trimming cut 4 bases from V and 4 bases from J; bases unmatched to any gene: 10. The CDR3 extends over 16 amino acids.